This T cell receptor (beta chain) was retrieved from a study of T cell responses to AZD1222 COVID-19 vaccine. General study findings and limits: Two AZD1222 administrations were followed by greater Spike-specific TCR breadth and depth. It should be noted that donors were predominantly white British and more often female, and clonal diversity was possibly underestimated.

Here immunoSEQ multiplex PCR was the method, and the copy in TCRdb shows in-frame clones only, minus some. The data contain fewer than 120,000 clones, 87% of them singletons. Worth noting for this clone: Its target is unknown.

The input for sequencing was peripheral blood, taken on day 0 of AZD1222 vaccination. This receptor was identified in an adult in good health.

The CDR3 region has the DNA TGTGCCAGCAGTGAACTAGCGGGGAACACCGGGGAGCTGTTTTTT. This sequence encodes CASSELAGNTGELFF. V usage is TRBV6-4 and J usage is TRBJ2-2; 9 bases agree with TRBD2. CDR1 is MRHNA, CDR2 SNTAGT, per germline. Trimming cost V 3 bases and J 1 base; bases outside gene matches: 0. This CDR3 contains 15 residues.